What follows are 2 T cell receptor beta chains derived from one specimen sequenced in a study of cytomegalovirus exposure and HLA in healthy donors. The PCR ran on 60 Vbeta and 13 Jbeta primers. Sequenced by immunoSEQ multiplex PCR; TCRdb stores in-frame clones only, minus some. This table holds approximately 110,000 clones, roughly 70% found once. The sequencing input was PBMCs. Source of these receptors: a young man in good health and CMV-seropositive.

This chain connects TRBV19 to TRBJ2-1; perhaps TRBD2 as D (7 bases). This CDR3 is built from 16 residues. Germline values: CDR1 LNHDA, CDR2 SQIVND (reference sequence). The CDR3 nucleotides read TGTGCGAAAAGGACGGGGGGCCTCAATTTTTACAATGAGCAGTTCTTC. Its protein product is CAKRTGGLNFYNEQFF.

This clone turned up a few times. The chain has TRBV2 and TRBJ2-1; D is unclear. Germline V gene data show CDR1 as SNHLY and CDR2 as FYNNEI. CDR3 length: 14 amino acids. V lost 6 bases and J lost 4, with 13 bases in between. The CDR3 here is CASSAQRFYNEQFF. As DNA, the CDR3 is TGTGCCAGCAGCGCCCAGCGATTTTACAATGAGCAGTTCTTC.